This T cell receptor (beta chain) was found in a study of T cells in Graves' hyperthyroidism and ophthalmopathy. Whole-study findings and limits: Most expanded thyroid clonotypes above 0.001 recurred in blood.

This clonotype was detected only a few times. Its target is not known. Amplified TCR beta CDR3 regions came from RNA transcripts. First-round RT-PCR of the TCR CDR3 relied on the HTBI primer set. TCRdb itself ran the multiplex PCR reads through MiXCR, one entry per CDR3 protein. The sample holds 600,000 to 650,000 distinct CDR3 sequences; less than 25% are singletons and the top ten take 34%. The V gene lost 5 bases and the J gene lost 10 bases, with 21 bases spanning the gap. The CDR3 loop spans 15 amino acids. Germline-derived CDR1 and CDR2 are DFQATT and SNEGSKA (reference sequence). This TCR was sampled from a man aged 30 to 45 with Graves' ophthalmopathy. This chain uses TRBV20-1 with TRBJ1-6; TRBD1 is a possible D gene (6 bases). Sequenced: blood. The CDR3 protein is CSAASRGPQGSPLHF. CDR3 bases: TGCAGTGCTGCTTCCAGAGGACCTCAGGGGTCACCCCTCCACTTT.